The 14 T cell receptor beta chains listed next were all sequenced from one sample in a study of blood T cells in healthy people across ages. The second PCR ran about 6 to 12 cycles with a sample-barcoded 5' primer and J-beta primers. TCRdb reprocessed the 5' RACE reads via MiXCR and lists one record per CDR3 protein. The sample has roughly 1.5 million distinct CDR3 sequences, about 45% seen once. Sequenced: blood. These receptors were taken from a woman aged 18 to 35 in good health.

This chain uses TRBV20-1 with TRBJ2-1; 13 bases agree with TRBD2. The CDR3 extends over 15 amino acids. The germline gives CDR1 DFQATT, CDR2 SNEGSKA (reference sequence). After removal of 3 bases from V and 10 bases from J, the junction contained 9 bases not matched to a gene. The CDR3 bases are TGCAGTGCTAGCAGTGGACTAGCGGGAGTCTGGGAGCAGTTCTTC. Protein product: CSASSGLAGVWEQFF.

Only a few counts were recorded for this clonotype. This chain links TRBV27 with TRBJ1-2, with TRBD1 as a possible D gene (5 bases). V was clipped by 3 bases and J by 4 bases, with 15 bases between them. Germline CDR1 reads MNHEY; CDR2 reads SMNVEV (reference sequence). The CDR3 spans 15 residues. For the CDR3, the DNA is TGTGCCAGCAGTTTCCGGGCGGGACCTCCCTATGGCTACACCTTC. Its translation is CASSFRAGPPYGYTF.

CDR3 residues: CSARARGGSSYNEQFF. The CDR3 nucleotides read TGCAGTGCTAGAGCTCGAGGTGGGAGCTCCTACAATGAGCAGTTCTTC. The chain recombines TRBV20-1 with TRBJ2-1, with D possibly TRBD2 on 5 matching bases. Germline V gene sequence: CDR1 DFQATT, CDR2 SNEGSKA (reference sequence). Deletions cut 1 base from V and 0 bases from J, with 13 bases between. The CDR3 totals 16 residues.

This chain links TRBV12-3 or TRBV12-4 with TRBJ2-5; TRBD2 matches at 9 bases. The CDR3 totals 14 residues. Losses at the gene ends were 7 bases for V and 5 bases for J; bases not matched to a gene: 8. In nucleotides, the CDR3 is TGTGCCAGCACCGAGCGGGGGGTTTTGGAGACCCAGTACTTC. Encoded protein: CASTERGVLETQYF.

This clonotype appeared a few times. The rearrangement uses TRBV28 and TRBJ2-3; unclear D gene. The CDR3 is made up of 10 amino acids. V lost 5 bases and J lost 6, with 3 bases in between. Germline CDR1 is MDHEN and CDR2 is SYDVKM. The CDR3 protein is CASSPDTQYF. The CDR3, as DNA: TGTGCCAGCAGTCCGGATACGCAGTATTTT.

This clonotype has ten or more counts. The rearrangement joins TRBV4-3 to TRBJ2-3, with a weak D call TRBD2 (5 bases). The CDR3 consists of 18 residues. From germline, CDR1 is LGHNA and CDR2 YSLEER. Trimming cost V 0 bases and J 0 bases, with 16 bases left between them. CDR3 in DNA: TGCGCCAGCAGCCAAGATAAGGGAGCTGGTCCCAGCACAGATACGCAGTATTTT. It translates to CASSQDKGAGPSTDTQYF.

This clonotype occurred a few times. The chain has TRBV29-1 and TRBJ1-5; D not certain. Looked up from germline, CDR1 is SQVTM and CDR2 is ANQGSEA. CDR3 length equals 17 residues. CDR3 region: CKENCGPDTLSNQPQHF. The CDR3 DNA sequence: TGCAAGGAGAATTGTGGGCCCGACACCTTGAGCAATCAGCCCCAGCATTTT.

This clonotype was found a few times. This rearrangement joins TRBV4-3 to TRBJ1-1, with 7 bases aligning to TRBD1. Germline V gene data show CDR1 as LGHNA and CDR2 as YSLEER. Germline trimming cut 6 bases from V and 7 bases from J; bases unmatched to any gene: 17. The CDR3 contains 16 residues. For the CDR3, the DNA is TGCGCCAGCAGTCTTTTGGCCGGGACAGAGCCTTATGAAGCTTTCTTT. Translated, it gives CASSLLAGTEPYEAFF.

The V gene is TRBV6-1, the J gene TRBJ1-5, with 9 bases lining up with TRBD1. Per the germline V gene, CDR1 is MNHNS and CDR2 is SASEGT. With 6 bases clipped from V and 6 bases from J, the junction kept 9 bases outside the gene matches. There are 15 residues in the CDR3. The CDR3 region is CASSGQTGGVQPQHF. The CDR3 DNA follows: TGTGCCAGCAGCGGTCAGACAGGGGGTGTTCAGCCCCAGCATTTT.

In DNA form, the CDR3 reads TGTGCCAGCAGCTTAGGCGGGGGGGATGGTGAGCAGTACTTC. Translated, it gives CASSLGGGDGEQYF. The chain joins TRBV7-2 to TRBJ2-7; the match to TRBD2 covers 9 bases. CDR1 and CDR2 from the germline V gene are SGHTA and FQGNSA. This CDR3 spans 14 amino acids. The V gene end was trimmed by 1 base and the J gene end by 7 bases; junction bases not matched to a gene: 5.

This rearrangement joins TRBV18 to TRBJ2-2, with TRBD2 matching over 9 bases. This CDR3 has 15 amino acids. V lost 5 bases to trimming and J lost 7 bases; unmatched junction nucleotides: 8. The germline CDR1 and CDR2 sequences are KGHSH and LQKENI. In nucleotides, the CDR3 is TGTGCCAGCTCATTTAGCGGGGGCGCTGACGGGGAGCTGTTTTTT. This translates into CASSFSGGADGELFF.

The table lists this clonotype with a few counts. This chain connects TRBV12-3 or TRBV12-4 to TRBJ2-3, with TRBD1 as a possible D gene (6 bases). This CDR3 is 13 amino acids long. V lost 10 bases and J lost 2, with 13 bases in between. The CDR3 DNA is TGTGCCATGACGACAGGCCTCACAGATACGCAGTATTTT. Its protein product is CAMTTGLTDTQYF.

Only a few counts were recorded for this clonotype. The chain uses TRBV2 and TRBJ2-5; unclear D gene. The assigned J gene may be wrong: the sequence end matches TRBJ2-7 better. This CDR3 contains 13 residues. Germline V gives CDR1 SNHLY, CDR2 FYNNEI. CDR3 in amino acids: CASSEYELTEQYF. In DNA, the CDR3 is TGTGCCAGCAGTGAATACGAGCTTACCGAGCAGTACTTC.

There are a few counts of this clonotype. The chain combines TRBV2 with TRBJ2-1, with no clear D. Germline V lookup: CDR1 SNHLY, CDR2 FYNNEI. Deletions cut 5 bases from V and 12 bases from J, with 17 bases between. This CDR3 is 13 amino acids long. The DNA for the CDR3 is TGTGCCAGCAGTCCCGAAGTTGGAGATGGGCAGTTCTTC. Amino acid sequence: CASSPEVGDGQFF.